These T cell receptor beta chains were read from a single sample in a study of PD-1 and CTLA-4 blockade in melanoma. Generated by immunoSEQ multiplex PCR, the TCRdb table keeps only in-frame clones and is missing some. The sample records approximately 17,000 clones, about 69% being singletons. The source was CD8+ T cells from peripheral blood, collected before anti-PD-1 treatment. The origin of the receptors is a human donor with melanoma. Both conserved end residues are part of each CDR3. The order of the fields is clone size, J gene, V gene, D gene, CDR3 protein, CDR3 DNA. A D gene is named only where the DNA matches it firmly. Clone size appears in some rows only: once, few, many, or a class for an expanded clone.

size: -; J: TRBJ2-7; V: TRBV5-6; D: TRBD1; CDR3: CASSFGTGVTYEQYF; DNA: TGTGCCAGCAGCTTCGGGACAGGGGTGACCTACGAGCAGTACTTC
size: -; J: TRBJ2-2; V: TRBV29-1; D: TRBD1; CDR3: CSGQGALTGELFF; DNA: TGCAGCGGTCAGGGGGCCCTAACCGGGGAGCTGTTTTTT
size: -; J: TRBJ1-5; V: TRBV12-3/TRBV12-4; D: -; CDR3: CASSLGANQPQHF; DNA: TGTGCCAGCAGTTTAGGAGCAAATCAGCCCCAGCATTTT
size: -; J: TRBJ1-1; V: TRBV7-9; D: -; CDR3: CASSRGVGSTEAFF; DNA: TGTGCCAGCAGCCGGGGCGTGGGCAGTACTGAAGCTTTCTTT
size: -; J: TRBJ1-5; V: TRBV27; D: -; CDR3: CASSSNGRQPQHF; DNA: TGTGCCAGCAGTTCAAACGGACGTCAGCCCCAGCATTTT
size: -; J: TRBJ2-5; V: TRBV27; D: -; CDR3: CASTLLREGRETQYF; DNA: TGTGCCAGCACCCTACTTAGGGAAGGAAGGGAGACCCAGTACTTC
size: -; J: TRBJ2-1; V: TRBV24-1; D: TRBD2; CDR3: CATSDSRLAGSYNEQFF; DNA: TGTGCCACCAGTGACTCCCGTCTAGCGGGCTCCTACAATGAGCAGTTCTTC
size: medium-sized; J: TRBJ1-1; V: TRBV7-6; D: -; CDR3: CASSLAHTVNTEAFF; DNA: TGTGCCAGCAGCTTAGCGCATACAGTGAACACTGAAGCTTTCTTT
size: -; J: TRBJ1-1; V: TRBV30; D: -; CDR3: CAWSPLMNTEAFF; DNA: TGTGCCTGGAGTCCCCTGATGAACACTGAAGCTTTCTTT
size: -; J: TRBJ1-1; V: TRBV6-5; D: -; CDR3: CASSPRGSSYTEAFF; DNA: TGTGCCAGCAGCCCGAGGGGGAGTTCTTACACTGAAGCTTTCTTT
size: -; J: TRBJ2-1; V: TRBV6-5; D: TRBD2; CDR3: CASGGGNEQFF; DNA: TGTGCCAGCGGGGGGGGGAATGAGCAGTTCTTC
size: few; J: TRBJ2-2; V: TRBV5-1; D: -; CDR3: CASSEGGNTGELFF; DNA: TGCGCCAGCAGCGAGGGAGGGAACACCGGGGAGCTGTTTTTT
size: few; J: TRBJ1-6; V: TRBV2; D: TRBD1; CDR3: CASIGQGYNSPLHF; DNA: TGTGCCAGCATTGGACAGGGGTATAATTCACCCCTCCACTTT
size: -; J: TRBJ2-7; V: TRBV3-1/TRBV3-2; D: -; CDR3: CASSHYGRAYEQYF; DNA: TGTGCCAGCAGCCACTACGGACGTGCCTACGAGCAGTACTTC
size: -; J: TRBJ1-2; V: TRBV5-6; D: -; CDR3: CASSSTGAVFYTF; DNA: TGTGCCAGCAGCTCAACCGGGGCCGTGTTCTACACCTTC
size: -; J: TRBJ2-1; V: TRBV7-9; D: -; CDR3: CASSLRVNEQFF; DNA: TGTGCCAGCAGCTTGAGGGTCAATGAGCAGTTCTTC
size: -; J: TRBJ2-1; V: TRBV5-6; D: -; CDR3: CASSDLTYESYNEQFF; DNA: TGTGCCAGCAGCGACCTAACGTATGAGTCCTACAATGAGCAGTTCTTC
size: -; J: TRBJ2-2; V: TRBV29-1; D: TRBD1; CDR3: CSVDRGNTGELFF; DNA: TGCAGCGTCGACAGGGGTAACACCGGGGAGCTGTTTTTT
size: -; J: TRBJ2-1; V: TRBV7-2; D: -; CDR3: CASSSSGGLGNEQFF; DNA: TGTGCCAGCAGTTCCTCCGGGGGGCTCGGCAATGAGCAGTTCTTC
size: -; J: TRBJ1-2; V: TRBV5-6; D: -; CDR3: CASSLPGDYGYTF; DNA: TGTGCCAGCAGCCTCCCAGGGGACTATGGCTACACCTTC
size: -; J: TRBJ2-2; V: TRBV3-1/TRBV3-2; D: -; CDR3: CASSQEGPGELFF; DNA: TGTGCCAGCAGCCAAGAGGGACCCGGGGAGCTGTTTTTT
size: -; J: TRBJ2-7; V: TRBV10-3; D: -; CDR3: CAISADGYSSYEQYF; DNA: TGTGCCATCAGCGCGGACGGGTATAGCTCCTACGAGCAGTACTTC
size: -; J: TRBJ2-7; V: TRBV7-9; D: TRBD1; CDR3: CASSSTPGTGGSYEQYF; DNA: TGTGCCAGCAGCTCTACCCCCGGGACAGGGGGCTCCTACGAGCAGTACTTC
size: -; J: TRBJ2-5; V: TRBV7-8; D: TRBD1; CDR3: CASSLGTDRLIQETQYF; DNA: TGTGCCAGCAGCTTAGGGACGGACAGGCTCATTCAAGAGACCCAGTACTTC
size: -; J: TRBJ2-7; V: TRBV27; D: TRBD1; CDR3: CASSLSGQGSYEQYF; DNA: TGTGCCAGCAGTTTATCCGGACAGGGGTCCTACGAGCAGTACTTC
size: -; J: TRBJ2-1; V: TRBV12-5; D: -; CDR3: CASALSSYNEQFF; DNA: TGTGCTAGTGCTTTGAGCTCCTACAATGAGCAGTTCTTC